The 13 T cell receptor beta chains reported below all come from one sample, sequenced in a study of blood T cells in healthy people across ages. A J-beta primer mix and a sample-barcoded 5' primer were used in a second PCR of about 7 to 12 cycles. TCRdb processed the 5' RACE reads anew with MiXCR; each CDR3 protein has one entry. The sample carries around 1.5 million distinct CDR3 sequences, 59% recorded once. Sequencing used blood. These receptor sequences come from a young man in good health.

This rearrangement joins TRBV3-1 to TRBJ1-5; perhaps TRBD1 as D (6 bases). V lost 0 bases, J lost 1 base, and 10 bases lay in between. Germline values: CDR1 LGHDT, CDR2 YNNKEL (reference sequence). The CDR3 consists of 16 residues. This CDR3 is CASSQDRGASNQPQHF. As DNA, the CDR3 is TGTGCCAGCAGCCAAGATCGGGGGGCAAGCAATCAGCCCCAGCATTTT.

The chain has TRBV4-1 and TRBJ1-1, with D tentatively TRBD1 (5 bases). V dropped 1 base and J dropped 1 base, with 13 bases sitting between them. The CDR3 runs 16 residues. Per the germline V gene, CDR1 is MGHRA and CDR2 is YSYEKL. The DNA of the CDR3 is TGCGCCAGCAGCCAAGTTGGCACAGGAAAGAACACTGAAGCTTTCTTT. Translating gives CASSQVGTGKNTEAFF.

This chain links TRBV5-1 with TRBJ2-1, with D possibly being TRBD1 (5 bases). Germline CDR1 reads SGHRS; CDR2 reads YFSETQ. CDR3 length equals 14 residues. V gave up 4 bases and J gave up 9 bases, with 17 bases separating them. This chain's CDR3 is CASSIYRWPAEQFF. The DNA for the CDR3 is TGCGCCAGCAGCATATACAGGTGGCCAGCTGAGCAGTTCTTC.

This clonotype was detected only a few times. The chain links TRBV5-5 to TRBJ2-7; 9 bases agree with TRBD1. V was pared by 7 bases and J by 5 bases, with 10 bases of the junction left unmatched. The germline CDR1 and CDR2 sequences are SGHKS and YYEKEE (reference sequence). CDR3 length equals 14 residues. The CDR3 DNA follows: TGTGCCAGCGTAGTGGGACAGGGTTTCCACGAGCAGTACTTC. Its translation is CASVVGQGFHEQYF. The full variable domain, its missing parts supplied by reference TRBV5-5 and TRBJ2-7, is DAGVTQSPTHLIKTRGQQVTLRCSPISGHKSVSWYQQVLGQGPQFIFQYYEKEERGRGNFPDRFSARQFPNYSSELNVNALLLGDSALYLCASVVGQGFHEQYFGPGTRLTVT.

This chain links TRBV6-2 or TRBV6-3 with TRBJ1-6; D may be TRBD1 (6 bases). CDR3 length: 15 residues. Between the trimmed V and J ends, which lost 1 base and 10 bases, there was a span of 14 bases. Germline V gene lookup returns CDR1 MNHEY and CDR2 SVGEGT. Here the CDR3 reads CASSYFGQRGSPLHF. The CDR3 DNA is TGTGCCAGCAGTTACTTCGGACAGCGTGGATCACCCCTCCACTTT.

The chain carries TRBV6-1 and TRBJ2-3; D perhaps matches TRBD2 (5 bases). Germline values: CDR1 MNHNS, CDR2 SASEGT. The length of the CDR3 is 14 residues. Deletions cut 6 bases from V and 6 bases from J, with 16 bases between. Written as DNA, the CDR3 is TGTGCCAGCAGAACCCGAGGGTTGGGGGATACGCAGTATTTT. Protein product: CASRTRGLGDTQYF.

The chain couples TRBV7-6 to TRBJ1-1; a possible D gene is TRBD1 (5 bases). Trimming pared 7 bases from V and 7 bases from J, leaving 19 bases between. Germline CDR1 SGHVS, CDR2 FNYEAQ. CDR3 length: 14 amino acids. Here the CDR3 DNA reads TGTGCCAGCAAAGGGACGCGTTCTGCCTTTGAAGCTTTCTTT. Protein sequence: CASKGTRSAFEAFF.

The CDR3 nucleotides are TGTGCCAGCAGCCAAGATCCGAGCGGGAGTTGGAACATTCAGTACTTC. Protein sequence: CASSQDPSGSWNIQYF. J is TRBJ2-4 and V is TRBV3-1; TRBD2 matches at 8 bases. Germline V CDR1 and CDR2: LGHDT, YNNKEL (reference sequence). CDR3 size: 16 residues. With 0 bases clipped from V and 7 bases from J, the junction kept 8 bases outside the gene matches.

In this sample, this clonotype turned up a few times. J is TRBJ2-5 and V is TRBV6-6; D possibly corresponds to TRBD2 (6 bases). CDR1 is MNHNY, CDR2 SVGAGI, per germline (reference sequence). The CDR3 length is 13 residues. V lost 4 bases and J 4 bases, leaving 10 bases between the germline ends. CDR3 DNA sequence: TGTGCCAGCAGTTTGAGTAGCGGAGAGACCCAGTACTTC. As protein: CASSLSSGETQYF.

The V call is TRBV5-1, the J call TRBJ2-1, with TRBD2 matching 10 bases. V shed 6 bases, J shed 7 bases, and the junction held 4 bases outside the gene matches. This CDR3 comprises 13 residues. Germline-derived CDR1 and CDR2 are SGHRS and YFSETQ. CDR3 region: CASTGTSDNEQFF. Written as DNA, the CDR3 is TGCGCCAGCACCGGGACTAGCGATAATGAGCAGTTCTTC. The full variable domain, its missing parts supplied by reference TRBV5-1 and TRBJ2-1, is KAGVTQTPRYLIKTRGQQVTLSCSPISGHRSVSWYQQTPGQGLQFLFEYFSETQRNKGNFPGRFSGRQFSNSRSEMNVSTLELGDSALYLCASTGTSDNEQFFGPGTRLTVL.

The V and J genes are TRBV4-1 and TRBJ2-1; 14 bases match TRBD2. Looked up from germline, CDR1 is MGHRA and CDR2 is YSYEKL. Trimming at V came to 6 bases and at J to 1 base, leaving 5 bases not matched to a gene. The CDR3 length is 17 residues. CDR3 residues: CASSPTSGGASYNEQFF. The CDR3 DNA reads as TGCGCCAGCAGTCCGACTAGCGGGGGGGCATCCTACAATGAGCAGTTCTTC.

Concerning this clonotype: The junction departs from germline at one end; a sequencing error may be responsible. This chain joins TRBV6-5 and TRBJ2-3; 13 bases line up with TRBD2. The germline CDR1 and CDR2 sequences are MNHEY and SVGAGI. The CDR3 extends over 15 amino acids. DNA of the CDR3: TGTGCCAGCAGTGGCGATGGACTAGCGGGAGAAACGCATTATTTT. Amino acids: CASSGDGLAGETHYF.

The V gene is TRBV7-9, the J gene TRBJ2-1, with TRBD2 matching 8 bases. V lost 8 bases and J lost 0; bases outside the gene matches: 6. This CDR3 is 15 amino acids long. CDR1 and CDR2 from the germline V gene are SEHNR and FQNEAQ (reference sequence). CDR3 nucleotides: TGTGCCAGCGTACCGGGGGGGAGCTCCTACAATGAGCAGTTCTTC. It translates to CASVPGGSSYNEQFF. Together with reference TRBV7-9 and TRBJ2-1, the CDR3 gives the full variable domain: DTGVSQNPRHKITKRGQNVTFRCDPISEHNRLYWYRQTLGQGPEFLTYFQNEAQLEKSRLLSDRFSAERPKGSFSTLEIQRTEQGDSAMYLCASVPGGSSYNEQFFGPGTRLTVL.